What follows describes a single T cell receptor beta chain. Its antigen is unknown. The data belong to a study of T cell responses to AZD1222 COVID-19 vaccine. The CDR3 totals 14 residues. Per the germline V gene, CDR1 is SGHAT and CDR2 is FQNNGV. Deletions cut 6 bases from V and 3 bases from J, with 14 bases between. The repertoire was sequenced with immunoSEQ multiplex PCR; TCRdb's copy has only in-frame clones and lacks some. The data show roughly 100,000 clones, with approximately 91% seen just once and about 17% held by the top ten. Findings and limits, study-wide: There were vaccine-associated CD4 TCRs across spike, dominant at 160-218 and 743-854. The donor cohort was predominantly white British with a female majority, and clonal diversity may have been underestimated.

The sample here was peripheral blood, taken on day 0 of AZD1222 vaccination. The rearrangement links TRBV11-2 to TRBJ1-2; D uncertain. The sequence derives from an adult in good health. This CDR3 is CASRGWTQDYGYTF. The DNA of the CDR3 is TGTGCCAGCAGGGGTTGGACGCAGGACTATGGCTACACCTTC.